This T cell receptor beta chain was sequenced for a study of cytomegalovirus exposure and HLA in healthy donors. General study points: In a later analysis, a missense DCLRE1C variant was linked to TCR beta V- and J-gene trimming.

This PCR relied on a set of 60 Vbeta primers and 13 Jbeta primers. TCRdb's copy holds only in-frame clones and misses some; the assay was immunoSEQ multiplex PCR. The sample's table shows some 60,000 clones. About this clone itself: What it binds is unknown.

Germline CDR1 is SEHNR and CDR2 is FQNEAQ (reference sequence). The ends were cut back, 5 bases at V and 12 bases at J, with 25 bases in the middle. The CDR3 has 16 residues. The chain uses TRBV7-9 and TRBJ1-4; the D gene is possibly TRBD1 (6 bases). The clonotype comes from a man younger than 40 in good health and CMV-seropositive. Material for sequencing was PBMCs. The CDR3 reads CASSVQDSRAGRELFF. CDR3 in DNA: TGTGCCAGCAGCGTACAGGACAGTAGGGCAGGACGGGAACTGTTTTTT.